This T cell receptor beta chain was recorded in a study of blood T cells in healthy people across ages. Study context: Template switching caught about one barcoded beta molecule for each two T cells.

Concerning this clonotype itself: Its antigen is not identified.

Then a second PCR, running roughly 6 to 11 cycles, was carried out with a sample-barcoded 5' primer and a J-beta primer mix. TCRdb fed the 5' RACE reads into MiXCR, producing one record per CDR3 protein. The table includes 1.5 million or so distinct CDR3 sequences, 42% detected once. Study results and caveats: The recorded TCR beta diversity per million T cells decreased in a roughly linear manner with age. Donor CMV status was unknown, possibly confounding expanded clonotype changes.

The sequence was obtained from a woman aged 18-30 years in good health. Sequencing used blood.

DNA for the CDR3: TGTGCCAGCAGTGGGGAGATACAGGGGGCAAGCAATCAGCCCCAGCATTTT. This encodes CASSGEIQGASNQPQHF. The chain recombines TRBV2 with TRBJ1-5; 9 bases match TRBD1. J lost 1 base, V lost 4 bases, and 8 bases had no gene match. Germline V gene sequence: CDR1 SNHLY, CDR2 FYNNEI. This CDR3 comprises 17 residues. The full variable domain, completed using reference TRBV2 and TRBJ1-5, is EPEVTQTPSHQVTQMGQEVILRCVPISNHLYFYWYRQILGQKVEFLVSFYNNEISEKSEIFDDQFSVERPDGSNFTLKIRSTKLEDSAMYFCASSGEIQGASNQPQHFGDGTRLSIL.